This is a list of T cell receptor beta chains from one sample in a study of neoadjuvant anti-PD-1 for oral cavity cancer. Repertoires were generated with immunoSEQ multiplex PCR, while TCRdb's copy carries only in-frame clones and drops some. Of about 32,000 clones in the sample, 70% to 80% were seen once. Source: PBMCs, taken after nivolumab (anti-PD-1) treatment. These receptors were obtained from a person aged 35-79 years with oral cavity squamous cell carcinoma. Both conserved end residues are part of each CDR3. A D gene is named only where the DNA matches it firmly. Where a row states a size, it is once, few, many or the class of an expanded clone; other rows omit it.

TRBV7-6	TRBJ1-3	.	.	CASSLGGSGNTIYF	TGTGCCAGCAGCTTAGGGGGTAGTGGAAACACCATATATTTT
TRBV5-1	TRBJ2-3	TRBD2	.	CASSQRTRYTDTQYF	TGCGCCAGCAGCCAACGGACTAGATACACAGATACGCAGTATTTT
TRBV6-1	TRBJ1-1	.	once	CASSPDIPNTEAFF	TGTGCCAGCAGTCCAGACATCCCGAACACTGAAGCTTTCTTT
TRBV9	TRBJ1-4	TRBD1	.	CASSVGTGLNEKLFF	TGTGCCAGCAGCGTCGGGACAGGCCTTAATGAAAAACTGTTTTTT
TRBV7-2	TRBJ2-1	TRBD2	once	CASKLAGGLRHNEQFF	TGTGCCAGCAAATTAGCGGGGGGTTTGCGGCACAATGAGCAGTTCTTC
TRBV4-3	TRBJ2-2	.	.	CASSQETSGTSTGELFF	TGCGCCAGCAGCCAGGAGACATCCGGGACATCCACCGGGGAGCTGTTTTTT
TRBV27	TRBJ2-5	TRBD1	few	CASSLSILFIFRGPGRETQYF	TGTGCCAGCAGTTTATCGATTCTATTTATCTTCAGGGGGCCCGGGCGAGAGACCCAGTACTTC
TRBV7-2	TRBJ1-4	.	few	CASSFRYRDEKLFF	TGTGCCAGCAGCTTCCGTTACAGGGACGAAAAACTGTTTTTT
TRBV4-1	TRBJ1-2	.	.	CASSQERRGGYTF	TGCGCCAGCAGCCAAGAACGGCGCGGTGGCTACACCTTC
TRBV15	TRBJ1-3	TRBD1	.	CATSGGQDSGNTIYF	TGTGCCACCAGTGGCGGACAGGACTCTGGAAACACCATATATTTT
TRBV14	TRBJ1-3	.	.	CASSQGNF	TGTGCCAGCAGCCAAGGCAATTTT